Each of the 32 T cell receptor beta chains below was sequenced from the same sample in a study of T cell repertoires in aging, cancer and after chemotherapy (dated by TCRdb to between 2018 and 2020). The sequencer listed for this sample is Illumina MiSeq. Multiplex touch-down PCR with a mixed TRB-A/B primer pool was used to amplify rearranged TRB sequences covering the V, D and J segments. Starting from the raw public reads, TCRdb applied fastp trimming at Q25, assembled clones with MiXCR and retained in-frame beta chains. Each record represents a unique CDR3 protein, reported with the most common genes and DNA among its rows. Across this sample there are 7,000 to 9,500 distinct CDR3 sequences, with roughly a quarter seen only once. Approximately 13% of the sample lies in the top ten. Instead of sorted cells or RNA, genomic DNA extracted from peripheral blood served as the source for amplifying TCR beta rearrangements.

The sequenced sample consisted of blood. These receptors originate from a human donor with a blood cancer. The donor label of this sample is uncertain.

This clonotype is medium-sized in the sample. The chain couples TRBV6-1 to TRBJ1-2; the D is unclear. Trimming shortened V by 5 bases and J by 4 bases, and 20 bases separated the two germline ends. The germline CDR1 and CDR2 sequences are MNHNS and SASEGT. The CDR3 sequence is 16 residues long. The CDR3 coding sequence is TGTGCCAGCAGTCTAGGACGGCCGGGTCGCCTCTATGGCTACACCTTC. Its translation: CASSLGRPGRLYGYTF.

The V call is TRBV20-1, the J call TRBJ2-1; 12 bases are a match to TRBD2. The CDR3 is made up of 15 amino acids. V lost 6 bases, J lost 8 bases, and 11 bases stayed unmatched. Germline V CDR1 and CDR2: DFQATT, SNEGSKA (reference sequence). CDR3 protein: CSAYLAGGPYDEQFF. The CDR3 nucleotides are TGCAGTGCATACCTAGCGGGAGGGCCGTACGATGAGCAGTTCTTC.

This clonotype was detected many times. For the CDR3, the DNA is TGTGCCAGCAGTTACTTGGGCCCCGAGGAAACCGGGGAGCTGTTTTTT. Translation: CASSYLGPEETGELFF. The genes are TRBV6-5 and TRBJ2-2, with D hard to call. This CDR3 has 16 amino acids. Germline V lookup: CDR1 MNHEY, CDR2 SVGAGI. Deletions cut 1 base from V and 5 bases from J, with 14 bases between.

V is TRBV5-6 and J is TRBJ2-3; 11 bases align to TRBD2. V lost 1 base to trimming and J lost 6 bases; unmatched junction nucleotides: 7. This CDR3 has 16 amino acids. The germline CDR1 and CDR2 sequences are SGHDT and YYEEEE. The CDR3 loop reads CASSLFSGGAEDTQYF. In DNA form, the CDR3 reads TGTGCCAGCAGCTTGTTTAGCGGGGGGGCCGAGGATACGCAGTATTTT.

This clonotype was seen repeatedly, ten times or more. The chain is built from TRBV30 and TRBJ1-2; D gene uncertain. The length of the CDR3 is 13 residues. CDR1 and CDR2 from the germline V gene are GTSNPN and SVGIG (reference sequence). Trimming pared 2 bases from V and 4 bases from J, leaving 11 bases between. CDR3: CAWSSPPSYGYTF. CDR3 DNA sequence: TGTGCCTGGAGTTCCCCCCCCAGCTATGGCTACACCTTC.

V gene TRBV5-3 combines with J gene TRBJ2-2, with TRBD2 identical over 7 bases. TRBV5-3 carries the ORF label, with uncertain function. J gave up 8 bases and V 4 bases, and 17 bases lay outside the gene matches. The CDR3 is 17 residues long. CDR3: CARSRGEGSAYGGELFF. DNA of the CDR3: TGTGCCAGAAGCCGGGGGGAGGGTAGCGCCTACGGGGGGGAGCTGTTTTTT.

The chain combines TRBV28 with TRBJ2-3, with unresolved D. This CDR3 has 12 amino acids. Trimming took off 4 bases at V and 2 bases at J, with 4 bases between the two ends. CDR1 and CDR2 (germline): MDHEN, SYDVKM. The CDR3 DNA follows: TGTGCCAGCAGTTCCACCACAGATACGCAGTATTTT. Encoded protein: CASSSTTDTQYF.

This clonotype has ten or more counts. V usage is TRBV15 and J usage is TRBJ2-7, with unresolved D. Trimming took 0 bases from V and 5 from J, leaving 14 bases between them. The V gene's germline CDR1 is LNHNV and CDR2 YYDKDF (reference sequence). This CDR3 region has 15 residues. In DNA, the CDR3 is TGTGCCACCAGCAGAGACTTGGGATTCGCGCACGAGCAGTACTTC. It is translated as CATSRDLGFAHEQYF.

This clonotype is labeled as medium-sized. The V call is TRBV19, the J call TRBJ1-1; D perhaps matches TRBD1 (5 bases). The CDR3 has 16 residues. Trimming shortened V by 3 bases and J by 7 bases, and 21 bases separated the two germline ends. Germline assignment: CDR1 LNHDA and CDR2 SQIVND (reference sequence). For the CDR3, the DNA is TGTGCCAGTAGTATTAGTACAGGTGGGTTTGACAATGAAGCTTTCTTT. Protein sequence: CASSISTGGFDNEAFF.

A few counts support this clonotype. V and J are TRBV30 and TRBJ1-5, with a tentative D call TRBD1 (5 bases). The germline V gene has CDR1 GTSNPN and CDR2 SVGIG (reference sequence). Between the trimmed V and J ends, which lost 1 base and 7 bases, there was a span of 14 bases. The CDR3 spans 14 residues. The CDR3 DNA reads TGTGCCTGGAGTGCCCTGGGCAGGGACCAGCCCCAGCATTTT. Translating gives CAWSALGRDQPQHF. Full variable domain (outside the CDR3, taken from reference TRBV30 and TRBJ1-5): SQTIHQWPATLVQPVGSPLSLECTVEGTSNPNLYWYRQAAGRGLQLLFYSVGIGQISSEVPQNLSASRPQDRQFILSSKKLLLSDSGFYLCAWSALGRDQPQHFGDGTRLSIL.

As regards this clonotype: Its ends do not fully match the called genes, so a read error is possible. The genes are TRBV18 and TRBJ2-1; the match to TRBD2 covers 13 bases. The CDR3 covers 18 residues. The germline V gene encodes CDR1 KGHSH and CDR2 LQKENI. DNA of the CDR3: TGTGGCAGCTCACCACAGACTAGCGGGAGGTGGGCCTACAATGAGCAGTTCTTC. Protein sequence: CGSSPQTSGRWAYNEQFF. The complete variable domain, with remaining parts taken from reference TRBV18 and TRBJ2-1, reads NAGVMQNPRHLVRRRGQEARLRCSPMKGHSHVYWYRQLPEEGLKFMVYLQKENIIDESGMPKERFSAEFPKEGPSILRIQQVVRGDSAAYFCGSSPQTSGRWAYNEQFFGPGTRLTVL.

Sample share makes this clonotype medium-sized. The chain joins TRBV24-1 to TRBJ2-3, with a tentative D call TRBD2 (5 bases). The CDR3 sequence is 12 residues long. V lost 4 bases and J lost 7, with 8 bases in between. Germline values: CDR1 KGHDR, CDR2 SFDVKD. The CDR3 here is CATSESGNTQYF. The CDR3 DNA sequence: TGTGCCACCAGTGAATCGGGAAATACGCAGTATTTT.

This clonotype appeared a few times. The rearrangement uses TRBV6-2 or TRBV6-3 and TRBJ1-3, with TRBD1 as a possible D gene (6 bases). V dropped 7 bases and J dropped 1 base, with 26 bases sitting between them. Germline CDR1 is MNHEY and CDR2 is SVGEGT. The CDR3 runs 19 residues. The CDR3 nucleotides are TGTGCCAGCATCCCAAGGCGTAACACCCCGACAGGATCTGGAAACACCATATATTTT. As protein: CASIPRRNTPTGSGNTIYF.

This chain uses TRBV14 with TRBJ2-1, with D uncertain. This CDR3 has 13 amino acids. The V end lost 4 bases, the J end lost 4 bases, and 8 bases lay between the germline ends. CDR1 is SGHDN and CDR2 is FVKESK in the germline V gene. The CDR3 spells CASSPTVYNEQFF. DNA of the CDR3: TGTGCCAGCAGCCCTACAGTGTACAATGAGCAGTTCTTC.

The sample holds many counts of this clonotype. The chain carries TRBV27 and TRBJ1-4, with TRBD1 identical over 9 bases. The CDR3 is made up of 15 amino acids. Looked up from germline, CDR1 is MNHEY and CDR2 is SMNVEV (reference sequence). The ends lost 5 bases at V and 7 bases at J; junction bases unmatched: 8. CDR3 protein: CASSLLDRGIEKLFF. The DNA of the CDR3 is TGTGCCAGCAGTCTCCTAGACAGGGGGATTGAAAAACTGTTTTTT.

There are many counts of this clonotype. The V gene is TRBV15, the J gene TRBJ2-3; 12 bases match TRBD2. With V trimmed by 4 bases and J by 2 bases, 4 bases remained unmatched. In germline, CDR1 is LNHNV, CDR2 YYDKDF (reference sequence). The CDR3 runs to 16 residues. The CDR3 DNA is TGTGCCACCAGCACGACTAGCGGGGGATTCACAGATACGCAGTATTTT. Its translation is CATSTTSGGFTDTQYF.

The chain is built from TRBV6-6 and TRBJ2-7; no definite D call. V dropped 5 bases and J dropped 6 bases, with 14 bases sitting between them. This CDR3 contains 13 residues. Germline CDR1 and CDR2: MNHNY and SVGAGI (reference sequence). CDR3 in amino acids: CASSPRTGGEQYF. The DNA for the CDR3 is TGTGCCAGCAGTCCCCGGACGGGCGGCGAGCAGTACTTC.

J is TRBJ2-7 and V is TRBV6-1, with D possibly being TRBD1 (5 bases). Germline CDR1 reads MNHNS; CDR2 reads SASEGT. The CDR3 spans 15 residues. The V end lost 2 bases, the J end lost 3 bases, and 14 bases lay between the germline ends. CDR3 in DNA: TGTGCCAGCAGTGAAAGGGCAGGGTCCCTCTACGAGCAGTACTTC. Translation: CASSERAGSLYEQYF.

This clonotype was picked up one time. V gene TRBV6-5 combines with J gene TRBJ1-1, with D uncertain. The ends were cut back, 4 bases at V and 9 bases at J, with 21 bases in the middle. In germline, CDR1 is MNHEY, CDR2 SVGAGI. The CDR3 consists of 15 residues. The CDR3 region has the DNA TGTGCCAGCAGTTTCACTCGTCAGTCGCCCAATCAAGCTTTCTTT. It yields the protein CASSFTRQSPNQAFF.

This clonotype was detected a few times. The chain carries TRBV10-3 and TRBJ2-3, with D perhaps matching TRBD2 (6 bases). This CDR3 has 15 amino acids. With 2 bases removed from V and 0 bases from J, the gap between germline ends came to 9 bases. Germline lookup yields CDR1 ENHRY and CDR2 SYGVKD. The CDR3, as DNA: TGTGCCATCAGTGAGGCTAGCGATAGCACAGATACGCAGTATTTT. Translation: CAISEASDSTDTQYF.

Within the sample, this clonotype is medium-sized. This chain connects TRBV6-1 to TRBJ2-3; a possible D gene is TRBD1 (5 bases). V lost 2 bases to trimming and J lost 6 bases, with 12 bases between them. This CDR3 is 14 amino acids long. CDR1 is MNHNS, CDR2 SASEGT, per germline. This CDR3 reads CASSEIQGRDTQYF. The CDR3 nucleotides are TGTGCCAGCAGTGAAATTCAGGGTCGTGATACGCAGTATTTT.

The rearrangement uses TRBV6-5 and TRBJ2-7; 12 bases align to TRBD2. The CDR3 consists of 18 residues. After removal of 0 bases from V and 1 base from J, the junction contained 7 bases not matched to a gene. In germline, CDR1 is MNHEY, CDR2 SVGAGI. CDR3 residues: CASSYSGLAGGWSYEQYF. The CDR3 DNA follows: TGTGCCAGCAGTTACTCTGGCCTAGCGGGAGGGTGGTCCTACGAGCAGTACTTC.

In its sample, this clonotype is medium-sized. This chain uses TRBV7-6 with TRBJ2-2; D unresolved. With 5 bases removed from V and 0 bases from J, the gap between germline ends came to 7 bases. The CDR3 is 14 residues long. CDR1 is SGHVS and CDR2 is FNYEAQ in the germline V gene. The CDR3 DNA reads TGTGCCAGCAGCCAGCTTTCGAACACCGGGGAGCTGTTTTTT. It codes for CASSQLSNTGELFF.

This clonotype counts as medium-sized. The chain recombines TRBV29-1 with TRBJ1-1; TRBD1 aligns across 8 bases. The junction had 4 bases not matched to a gene; V was cut back by 3 bases and J by 1 base. The V gene's germline CDR1 is SQVTM and CDR2 ANQGSEA. The length of the CDR3 is 14 residues. CDR3 bases: TGCAGCGTTGATCAGGGGGCCAAGAACACTGAAGCTTTCTTT. This translates into CSVDQGAKNTEAFF.

In its sample, this clonotype was seen many times. DNA of the CDR3: TGCAGCGTGGGATGGCCGGGACAGGGGGGCGGTGAAGCTTTCTTT. This encodes CSVGWPGQGGGEAFF. The rearrangement uses TRBV29-1 and TRBJ1-1, with 11 bases aligning to TRBD1. J gave up 7 bases and V 6 bases, and 13 bases lay outside the gene matches. Germline lookup yields CDR1 SQVTM and CDR2 ANQGSEA. The CDR3 totals 15 residues.

The chain joins TRBV5-1 to TRBJ2-5; 10 bases agree with TRBD2. The V and J ends lost 5 bases and 4 bases, in that order; junction bases with no gene match: 8. This CDR3 is built from 15 residues. CDR1 is SGHRS, CDR2 YFSETQ, per germline. CDR3 DNA: TGCGCCAGCAGGGAAGCGGGAGGGCCCGCAGAGACCCAGTACTTC. Its protein is CASREAGGPAETQYF.

This rearrangement joins TRBV18 to TRBJ1-1; TRBD1 aligns across 11 bases. This CDR3 spans 19 amino acids. Germline CDR1 reads KGHSH; CDR2 reads LQKENI. V was pared by 2 bases and J by 1 base, with 12 bases of the junction left unmatched. CDR3 sequence reads: CASSPKKLGQGAGNTEAFF. CDR3 bases: TGTGCCAGCTCACCAAAAAAATTAGGACAGGGGGCAGGGAACACTGAAGCTTTCTTT. Full variable domain (outside the CDR3, taken from reference TRBV18 and TRBJ1-1): NAGVMQNPRHLVRRRGQEARLRCSPMKGHSHVYWYRQLPEEGLKFMVYLQKENIIDESGMPKERFSAEFPKEGPSILRIQQVVRGDSAAYFCASSPKKLGQGAGNTEAFFGQGTRLTVV.

V and J are TRBV27 and TRBJ1-5; D might be TRBD1 (5 bases). V was clipped by 5 bases and J by 9 bases, with 20 bases between them. Germline values: CDR1 MNHEY, CDR2 SMNVEV (reference sequence). The CDR3 totals 15 residues. CDR3 nucleotide sequence: TGTGCCAGCAGTCAGACGGGGGTGGTGCTTACGCCCCAGCATTTT. The encoded protein is CASSQTGVVLTPQHF.

The chain recombines TRBV7-9 with TRBJ2-7; no reliable D call. CDR3 length: 11 residues. Trimming took off 5 bases at V and 3 bases at J, with 5 bases between the two ends. CDR1 is SEHNR and CDR2 is FQNEAQ in the germline V gene (reference sequence). CDR3 nucleotide sequence: TGTGCCAGCAGCCCGGGCTACGAGCAGTACTTC. This sequence encodes CASSPGYEQYF.

This sequence joins TRBV27 and TRBJ1-2; 8 nucleotides line up with TRBD1. Germline assignment: CDR1 MNHEY and CDR2 SMNVEV (reference sequence). CDR3 length: 16 amino acids. Unmatched junction bases numbered 8, after V lost 3 bases and J lost 2 bases. Written as DNA, the CDR3 is TGTGCCAGCAGTTTTTCCGGACAGGGCGCAAACTATGGCTACACCTTC. It yields the protein CASSFSGQGANYGYTF.

Relative to its sample, this clonotype is medium-sized. V is TRBV5-4 and J is TRBJ2-1; maybe TRBD1 (6 bases). Trimming took 5 bases from V and 4 from J, leaving 7 bases between them. This CDR3 spans 12 amino acids. Germline values: CDR1 SGHNT, CDR2 YYREEE (reference sequence). CDR3 coding DNA: TGTGCCAGCAGGGACAGATACAATGAGCAGTTCTTC. Its protein is CASRDRYNEQFF.

This clonotype has at least ten counts. V and J are TRBV5-1 and TRBJ2-3; TRBD2 agrees at 10 bases. The CDR3 contains 17 residues. J gave up 0 bases and V 0 bases, and 4 bases lay outside the gene matches. CDR1 SGHRS and CDR2 YFSETQ come from the germline V gene. This chain's CDR3 is CASSLGTSGSSTDTQYF. The CDR3 DNA reads TGCGCCAGCAGCTTGGGGACTAGCGGTTCTAGCACAGATACGCAGTATTTT.